This section outlines one T cell receptor beta chain sequence together with its context. V lost 5 bases to trimming and J lost 0 bases, with 18 bases between them. From germline, CDR1 is KGHDR and CDR2 SFDVKD. CDR3 length: 18 residues. The table came from immunoSEQ multiplex PCR; TCRdb's copy has only in-frame clones and leaves some out. This sample has under 140,000 clones, with around 76% found just once. The sample comes from a study of blood T cell repertoires in COVID-19. V is TRBV24-1 and J is TRBJ2-2, with D tentatively TRBD1 (8 bases). This TCR came from a woman older than 75 with acute or convalescent COVID-19. The sequencing sample was made of peripheral blood. The CDR3 sequence is CATSGGGRGRPNTGELFF. CDR3 coding DNA: TGTGCCACCAGTGGGGGGGGCAGGGGGCGTCCGAACACCGGGGAGCTGTTTTTT.